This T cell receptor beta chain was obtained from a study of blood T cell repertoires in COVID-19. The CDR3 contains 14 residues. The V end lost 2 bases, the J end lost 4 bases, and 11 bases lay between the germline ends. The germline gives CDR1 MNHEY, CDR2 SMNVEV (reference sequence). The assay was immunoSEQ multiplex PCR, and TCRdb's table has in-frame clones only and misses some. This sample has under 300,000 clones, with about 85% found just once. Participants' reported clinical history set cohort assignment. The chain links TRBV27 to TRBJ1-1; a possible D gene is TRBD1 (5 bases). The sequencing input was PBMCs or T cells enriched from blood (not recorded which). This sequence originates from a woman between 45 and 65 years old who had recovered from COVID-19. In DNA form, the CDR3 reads TGTGCCAGCAGTTTACATACGGGGGGCACTGAAGCTTTCTTT. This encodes CASSLHTGGTEAFF.